This T cell receptor beta chain appears in the sequencing data of a study of T cell changes during pregnancy in multiple sclerosis. Profiling relied on immunoSEQ multiplex PCR, and the TCRdb table lists in-frame clones only, not all of them. The data show about 87,000 clones, 85% to 95% seen once. CDR3 length equals 14 residues. Per germline, CDR1 SEHNR and CDR2 FQNEAQ (reference sequence). Trimming took off 5 bases at V and 2 bases at J, with 13 bases between the two ends. This sequence was found in a female donor in good health, enrolled as a control in a pregnancy study. The chain recombines TRBV7-9 with TRBJ2-7, with D perhaps TRBD2 (5 bases). The sequencing used peripheral blood, collected in the third trimester of pregnancy. CDR3 sequence: CASSPFSAPYEQYF. The CDR3, as DNA: TGTGCCAGCAGCCCGTTTAGCGCACCCTACGAGCAGTACTTC.